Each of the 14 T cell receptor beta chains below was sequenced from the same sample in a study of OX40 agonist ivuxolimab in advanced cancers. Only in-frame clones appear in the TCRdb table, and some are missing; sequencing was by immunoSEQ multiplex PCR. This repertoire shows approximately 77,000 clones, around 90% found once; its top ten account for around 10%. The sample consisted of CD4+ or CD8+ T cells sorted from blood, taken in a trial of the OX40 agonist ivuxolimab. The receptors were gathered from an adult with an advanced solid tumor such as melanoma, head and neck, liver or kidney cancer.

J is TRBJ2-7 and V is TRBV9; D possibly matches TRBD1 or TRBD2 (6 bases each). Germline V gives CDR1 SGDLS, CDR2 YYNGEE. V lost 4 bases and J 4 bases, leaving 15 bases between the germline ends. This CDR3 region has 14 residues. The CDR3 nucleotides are TGTGCCAGCAGCCAAGGGGGGAGTGGGTACGAGCAGTACTTC. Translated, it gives CASSQGGSGYEQYF.

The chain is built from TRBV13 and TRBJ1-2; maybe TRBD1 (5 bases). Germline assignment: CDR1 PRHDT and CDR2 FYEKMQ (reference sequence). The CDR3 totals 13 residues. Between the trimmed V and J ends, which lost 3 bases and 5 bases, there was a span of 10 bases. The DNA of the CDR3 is TGTGCCAGCAGCTTCACAGGCGAATATGGCTACACCTTC. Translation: CASSFTGEYGYTF. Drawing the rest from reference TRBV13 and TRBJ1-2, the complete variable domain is AAGVIQSPRHLIKEKRETATLKCYPIPRHDTVYWYQQGPGQDPQFLISFYEKMQSDKGSIPDRFSAQQFSDYHSELNMSSLELGDSALYFCASSFTGEYGYTFGSGTRLTVV.

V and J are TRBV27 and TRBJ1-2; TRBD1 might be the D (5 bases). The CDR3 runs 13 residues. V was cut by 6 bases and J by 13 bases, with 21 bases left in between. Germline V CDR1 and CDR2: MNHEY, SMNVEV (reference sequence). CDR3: CASSFGRDGERTF. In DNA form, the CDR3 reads TGTGCCAGCAGCTTCGGTCGGGACGGGGAGCGCACCTTC.

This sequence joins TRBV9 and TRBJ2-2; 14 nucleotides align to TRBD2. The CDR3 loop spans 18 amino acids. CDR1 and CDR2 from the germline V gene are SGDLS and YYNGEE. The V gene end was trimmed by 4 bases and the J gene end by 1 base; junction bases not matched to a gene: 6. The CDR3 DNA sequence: TGTGCCAGCAGCCCTGGACTAGCGGGGGGTGTGAACACCGGGGAGCTGTTTTTT. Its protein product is CASSPGLAGGVNTGELFF.

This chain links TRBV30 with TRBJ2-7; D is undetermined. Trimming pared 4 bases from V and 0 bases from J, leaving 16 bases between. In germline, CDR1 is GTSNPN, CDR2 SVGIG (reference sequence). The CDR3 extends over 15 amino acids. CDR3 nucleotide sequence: TGTGCCTGGATGTCTAAGGTAGGGTACTCCTACGAGCAGTACTTC. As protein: CAWMSKVGYSYEQYF. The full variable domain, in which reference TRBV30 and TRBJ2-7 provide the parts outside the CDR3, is SQTIHQWPATLVQPVGSPLSLECTVEGTSNPNLYWYRQAAGRGLQLLFYSVGIGQISSEVPQNLSASRPQDRQFILSSKKLLLSDSGFYLCAWMSKVGYSYEQYFGPGTRLTVT.

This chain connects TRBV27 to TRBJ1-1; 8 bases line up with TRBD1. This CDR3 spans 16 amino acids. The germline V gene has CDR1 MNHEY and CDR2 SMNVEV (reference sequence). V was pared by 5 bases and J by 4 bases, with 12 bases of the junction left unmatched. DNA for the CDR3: TGTGCCAGCAGTCCTTCGACAGGGGAGGCAGGCACTGAAGCTTTCTTT. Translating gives CASSPSTGEAGTEAFF.

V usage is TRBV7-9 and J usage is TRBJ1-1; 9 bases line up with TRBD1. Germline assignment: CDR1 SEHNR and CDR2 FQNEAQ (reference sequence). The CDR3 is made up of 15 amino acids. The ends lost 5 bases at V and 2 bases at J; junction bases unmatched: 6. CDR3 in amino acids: CASSTRDRVNTEAFF. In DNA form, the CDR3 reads TGTGCCAGCAGCACCCGGGACAGGGTAAACACTGAAGCTTTCTTT. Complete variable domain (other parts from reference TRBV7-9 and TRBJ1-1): DTGVSQNPRHKITKRGQNVTFRCDPISEHNRLYWYRQTLGQGPEFLTYFQNEAQLEKSRLLSDRFSAERPKGSFSTLEIQRTEQGDSAMYLCASSTRDRVNTEAFFGQGTRLTVV.

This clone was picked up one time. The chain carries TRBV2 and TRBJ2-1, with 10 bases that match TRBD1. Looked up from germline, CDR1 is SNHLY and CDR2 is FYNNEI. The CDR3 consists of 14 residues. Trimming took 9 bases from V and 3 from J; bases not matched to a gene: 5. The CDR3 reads CARAGTGDYNEQFF. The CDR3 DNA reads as TGTGCCAGGGCCGGGACAGGGGACTACAATGAGCAGTTCTTC.

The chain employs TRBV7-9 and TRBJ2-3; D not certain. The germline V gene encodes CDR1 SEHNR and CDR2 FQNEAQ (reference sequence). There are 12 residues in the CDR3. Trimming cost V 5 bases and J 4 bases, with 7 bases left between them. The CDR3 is CASSPLADTQYF. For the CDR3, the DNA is TGTGCCAGCAGCCCTCTGGCAGATACGCAGTATTTT.

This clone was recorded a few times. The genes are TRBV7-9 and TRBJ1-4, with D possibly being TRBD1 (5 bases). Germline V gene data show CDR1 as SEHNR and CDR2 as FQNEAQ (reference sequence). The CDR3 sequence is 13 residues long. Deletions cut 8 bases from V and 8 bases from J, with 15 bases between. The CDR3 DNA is TGTGCCAGCCAAGACAGCCTCCGAGAAAAACTGTTTTTT. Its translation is CASQDSLREKLFF.

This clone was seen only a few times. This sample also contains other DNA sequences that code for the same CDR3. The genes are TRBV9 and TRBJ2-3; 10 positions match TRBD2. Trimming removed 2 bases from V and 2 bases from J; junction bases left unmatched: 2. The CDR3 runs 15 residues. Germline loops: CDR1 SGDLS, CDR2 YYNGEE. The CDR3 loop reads CASSVGLAATDTQYF. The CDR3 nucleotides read TGTGCCAGCAGCGTCGGACTAGCGGCCACAGATACGCAGTATTTT.

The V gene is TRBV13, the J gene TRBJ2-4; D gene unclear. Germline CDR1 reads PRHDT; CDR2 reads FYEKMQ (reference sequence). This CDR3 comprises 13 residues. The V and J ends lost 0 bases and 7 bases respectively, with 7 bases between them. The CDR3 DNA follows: TGTGCCAGCAGCTTAGGTGGGCTCAACATTCAGTACTTC. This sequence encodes CASSLGGLNIQYF.

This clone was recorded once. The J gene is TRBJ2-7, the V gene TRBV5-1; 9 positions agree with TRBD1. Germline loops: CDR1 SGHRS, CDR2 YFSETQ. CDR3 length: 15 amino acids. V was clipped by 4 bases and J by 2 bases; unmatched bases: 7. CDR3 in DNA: TGCGCCAGCAGCGATCCGGGACAGGGAGCCTACGAGCAGTACTTC. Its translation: CASSDPGQGAYEQYF.

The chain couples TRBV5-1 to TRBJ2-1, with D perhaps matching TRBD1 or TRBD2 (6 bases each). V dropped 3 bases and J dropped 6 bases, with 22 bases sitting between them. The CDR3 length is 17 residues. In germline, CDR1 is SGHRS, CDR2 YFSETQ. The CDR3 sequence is CASSYQGWGAPGNEQFF. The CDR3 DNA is TGCGCCAGCAGCTACCAGGGCTGGGGGGCACCTGGCAATGAGCAGTTCTTC.